The 28 T cell receptor beta chains listed next were all sequenced from one sample in a study of blood T cell repertoires in COVID-19. The protocol was immunoSEQ multiplex PCR, while the TCRdb copy is restricted to in-frame clones and leaves out a portion. Among about 210,000 clones listed, around 87% were seen once. The source material was PBMCs or T cells enriched from blood (not recorded which). Receptors were obtained from a man between 25 and 39 years old in a cohort exposed to, infected with or recovered from COVID-19 (not recorded which).

This clone appeared a few times. V is TRBV2 and J is TRBJ2-7, with D possibly being TRBD2 (6 bases). The V end lost 2 bases, the J end lost 0 bases, and 8 bases lay between the germline ends. Germline-derived CDR1 and CDR2 are SNHLY and FYNNEI. The CDR3 length is 14 residues. CDR3 loop: CASSERTTSYEQYF. CDR3 sequence (DNA): TGTGCCAGCAGTGAAAGGACTACCTCCTACGAGCAGTACTTC.

V is TRBV18 and J is TRBJ1-5, with D perhaps matching TRBD1 (6 bases). V lost 1 base and J 0 bases, leaving 16 bases between the germline ends. Germline CDR1 and CDR2: KGHSH and LQKENI. The CDR3 spans 18 residues. The DNA of the CDR3 is TGTGCCAGCTCACCACAGAGGGACATGGGATATAGCAATCAGCCCCAGCATTTT. This sequence encodes CASSPQRDMGYSNQPQHF.

V usage is TRBV29-1 and J usage is TRBJ1-1; no firm D call. The V gene's germline CDR1 is SQVTM and CDR2 ANQGSEA. The CDR3 runs 10 residues. Trimming took off 4 bases at V and 5 bases at J, with 5 bases between the two ends. DNA for the CDR3: TGCAGCGTTGCCCGTACTGAAGCTTTCTTT. Residues: CSVARTEAFF.

This rearrangement joins TRBV27 to TRBJ2-7, with 11 bases lining up with TRBD1. V trimming: 6 bases; J trimming: 1 base; junction bases outside the gene matches: 8. The CDR3 consists of 16 residues. CDR1 is MNHEY, CDR2 SMNVEV, per germline (reference sequence). The CDR3 coding sequence is TGTGCCAGCAGGACATGGGACAGGGGGAATTCCTACGAGCAGTACTTC. Its protein is CASRTWDRGNSYEQYF.

The chain couples TRBV9 to TRBJ1-2; D is unclear. Trimming removed 7 bases at V and 2 bases at J, with 15 bases between. The CDR3 totals 14 residues. The V gene's germline CDR1 is SGDLS and CDR2 YYNGEE. CDR3 bases: TGTGCCAGCTTAGGATCGGGTTTGAACTATGGCTACACCTTC. It is translated as CASLGSGLNYGYTF.

The chain uses TRBV7-2 and TRBJ2-3; 14 bases agree with TRBD2. The CDR3 extends over 19 amino acids. The ends lost 4 bases at V and 3 bases at J; junction bases unmatched: 12. Germline V gene sequence: CDR1 SGHTA, CDR2 FQGNSA. The CDR3 DNA reads TGTGCCAGCAGCTCCCCGGGACTAGCGGGAGAGATGAGGACAGATACGCAGTATTTT. It translates to CASSSPGLAGEMRTDTQYF.

This clone was seen just once. This chain connects TRBV5-4 to TRBJ2-2, with D possibly TRBD1 on 6 matching bases. Germline loops: CDR1 SGHNT, CDR2 YYREEE (reference sequence). V gave up 1 base and J gave up 0 bases, with 16 bases separating them. The CDR3 loop spans 18 amino acids. The CDR3 nucleotides are TGTGCCAGCAGCTTGAAGGACATCAGGACAGCGAACACCGGGGAGCTGTTTTTT. The encoded protein is CASSLKDIRTANTGELFF.

The V call is TRBV27, the J call TRBJ1-4; perhaps TRBD1 as D (5 bases). The V end lost 0 bases, the J end lost 7 bases, and 12 bases lay between the germline ends. There are 15 residues in the CDR3. The V gene's germline CDR1 is MNHEY and CDR2 SMNVEV (reference sequence). The CDR3 sequence is CASSLSRGVGEKLFF. CDR3 nucleotide sequence: TGTGCCAGCAGTTTATCTAGGGGTGTGGGTGAAAAACTGTTTTTT.

The chain links TRBV7-2 to TRBJ1-5; 8 positions match TRBD1. Germline V gene sequence: CDR1 SGHTA, CDR2 FQGNSA. V shed 2 bases, J shed 3 bases, and the junction held 6 bases outside the gene matches. This CDR3 has 16 amino acids. This CDR3 reads CASSLRPGGPNQPQHF. CDR3 sequence (DNA): TGTGCCAGCAGCTTACGTCCAGGGGGCCCCAATCAGCCCCAGCATTTT.

The V and J genes are TRBV2 and TRBJ2-1, with 10 nucleotides matching TRBD1. V lost 10 bases and J lost 9; bases outside the gene matches: 24. CDR3 size: 18 residues. Germline V gives CDR1 SNHLY, CDR2 FYNNEI. CDR3 DNA: TGTGCCACCATCTCCGATCGGGACAGGGGAAGGGGAAGCGCTGAGCAGTTCTTC. It is translated as CATISDRDRGRGSAEQFF.

This clone was counted only a few times. The chain uses TRBV4-3 and TRBJ2-4; 8 bases line up with TRBD1. The CDR3 has 15 amino acids. V trimming: 2 bases; J trimming: 1 base; junction bases outside the gene matches: 1. From germline, CDR1 is LGHNA and CDR2 YSLEER. CDR3 residues: CASSQNRGAKNIQYF. Here the CDR3 DNA reads TGCGCCAGCAGCCAAAACAGGGGGGCCAAAAACATTCAGTACTTC.

The chain combines TRBV7-8 with TRBJ2-7, with 9 bases matching TRBD1. The CDR3 extends over 16 amino acids. Germline V gene lookup returns CDR1 SGHVS and CDR2 FQNEAQ. The V and J ends lost 5 bases and 3 bases, in that order; junction bases with no gene match: 11. The chain's CDR3 is CASSLHPGQGYYEQYF. The CDR3 coding sequence is TGTGCCAGCAGCCTACACCCTGGACAGGGGTACTACGAGCAGTACTTC.

As concerns this clone: Other DNA sequences in this specimen translate into the identical CDR3. The V call is TRBV7-9, the J call TRBJ2-3; TRBD1 is a possible D gene (6 bases). This CDR3 comprises 14 residues. CDR1 is SEHNR and CDR2 is FQNEAQ in the germline V gene (reference sequence). V was shortened by 1 base and J by 3 bases, with 8 bases between the two germline ends. The CDR3 loop reads CASSLVQGTDTQYF. CDR3 bases: TGTGCCAGCAGCTTAGTACAGGGAACAGATACGCAGTATTTT.

In its sample, this clone was seen a few times. This rearrangement joins TRBV3-1 (or the pseudogene TRBV3-2) to TRBJ2-1, with 10 bases identical to TRBD2. V dropped 4 bases and J dropped 7; count of bases not matched to a gene: 10. The CDR3 has 16 amino acids. From germline, CDR1 is LGHDT and CDR2 YNNKEL (reference sequence). CDR3 DNA: TGTGCCAGCAGCCCCCCGGGGGGACTAGCGTGGAATGAGCAGTTCTTC. Translating it yields CASSPPGGLAWNEQFF.

This chain links TRBV28 with TRBJ2-7; TRBD1 agrees at 7 bases. The CDR3 has 16 amino acids. V was clipped by 6 bases and J by 3 bases; unmatched bases: 14. Per germline, CDR1 MDHEN and CDR2 SYDVKM. CDR3 DNA: TGTGCCAGCAGGACGCAAAAAGGGGGCGAAGGCTACGAGCAGTACTTC. This sequence encodes CASRTQKGGEGYEQYF.

This clone was detected a few times. V usage is TRBV7-2 and J usage is TRBJ2-2, with D perhaps TRBD1 (6 bases). Trimming took off 4 bases at V and 5 bases at J, with 11 bases between the two ends. Germline CDR1 reads SGHTA; CDR2 reads FQGNSA. The CDR3 is made up of 14 amino acids. CDR3 amino acids: CASSSRTDTGELFF. CDR3 in DNA: TGTGCCAGCAGCTCCCGGACAGATACCGGGGAGCTGTTTTTT.

The chain joins TRBV7-3 to TRBJ1-2; possible D gene TRBD1, 6 bases. The CDR3 is 14 amino acids. V was pared by 5 bases and J by 2 bases, with 12 bases between. Germline V gene data show CDR1 as SGHTA and CDR2 as FQGTGA. The CDR3, as DNA: TGTGCCAGCAGCCCAAACAGGGACAACTATGGCTACACCTTC. It specifies CASSPNRDNYGYTF.

The rearrangement joins TRBV11-3 to TRBJ1-1, with D maybe TRBD1 (6 bases). From germline, CDR1 is SGHNT and CDR2 YENEEA. V was trimmed by 5 bases and J by 8 bases, leaving 15 bases between them. The CDR3 spans 13 residues. CDR3 DNA: TGTGCCAGCAGCCTGGGGGGGCGGACAGAAGCTTTCTTT. Translating it yields CASSLGGRTEAFF.

The rearrangement links TRBV13 to TRBJ1-5, with D possibly TRBD1 on 5 matching bases. The germline V gene has CDR1 PRHDT and CDR2 FYEKMQ (reference sequence). Trimming removed 4 bases from V and 0 bases from J, with 19 bases in between. This CDR3 region has 18 residues. The DNA of the CDR3 is TGTGCCAGCAGCTCCAGGGAGGAAGGAGCGAGTAGCAATCAGCCCCAGCATTTT. Its protein is CASSSREEGASSNQPQHF.

The chain uses TRBV2 and TRBJ2-7, with 11 bases aligning to TRBD2. The CDR3 length is 15 residues. In germline, CDR1 is SNHLY, CDR2 FYNNEI. The J segment lost 4 bases and the V segment lost 6 bases, leaving 8 bases of the junction unmatched. CDR3 residues: CASRATSGNAYEQYF. The CDR3, as DNA: TGTGCCAGCAGGGCGACTAGCGGGAACGCGTACGAGCAGTACTTC.

This clone was recorded once. The chain recombines TRBV5-7 with TRBJ2-3; TRBD1 agrees at 7 bases. TRBV5-7 is filed as an ORF, its function uncertain. This CDR3 contains 14 residues. J was trimmed by 3 bases and V by 1 base; bases with no gene match: 2. The chain's CDR3 is CASSLTDRTDTQYF. In DNA, the CDR3 is TGTGCCAGCAGCTTGACGGACAGGACAGATACGCAGTATTTT.

The chain recombines TRBV29-1 with TRBJ1-1; unclear D gene. This CDR3 has 12 residues. Germline CDR1 is SQVTM and CDR2 is ANQGSEA. V was clipped by 2 bases and J by 4 bases, with 8 bases between them. The CDR3 reads CSVERGGTEAFF. As DNA, the CDR3 is TGCAGCGTTGAACGGGGAGGCACTGAAGCTTTCTTT. Looking up the rest from reference TRBV29-1 and TRBJ1-1 gives the full variable domain: SAVISQKPSRDICQRGTSLTIQCQVDSQVTMMFWYRQQPGQSLTLIATANQGSEATYESGFVIDKFPISRPNLTFSTLTVSNMSPEDSSIYLCSVERGGTEAFFGQGTRLTVV.

The chain employs TRBV7-8 and TRBJ1-1; D may be TRBD1 (5 bases). Germline CDR1 SGHVS, CDR2 FQNEAQ. The CDR3 spans 17 residues. The V end was cut by 0 bases, the J end by 5 bases, with 19 bases between. The CDR3 here is CASSLARLRGPSTEAFF. Here the CDR3 DNA reads TGTGCCAGCAGCTTAGCGAGGTTAAGGGGCCCGAGTACTGAAGCTTTCTTT.

The J gene is TRBJ1-2, the V gene TRBV29-1; no definite D call. Trimming took 7 bases from V and 6 from J, leaving 12 bases between them. There are 11 residues in the CDR3. Germline values: CDR1 SQVTM, CDR2 ANQGSEA. The CDR3: CSGLKPDGYTF. The CDR3 DNA reads TGCAGCGGTCTAAAGCCGGATGGCTACACCTTC. The full variable domain, rest sourced from reference TRBV29-1 and TRBJ1-2, is SAVISQKPSRDICQRGTSLTIQCQVDSQVTMMFWYRQQPGQSLTLIATANQGSEATYESGFVIDKFPISRPNLTFSTLTVSNMSPEDSSIYLCSGLKPDGYTFGSGTRLTVV.

The chain joins TRBV5-5 to TRBJ2-7, with 8 bases that match TRBD2. The length of the CDR3 is 17 residues. Germline V gene sequence: CDR1 SGHKS, CDR2 YYEKEE (reference sequence). The ends lost 1 base at V and 2 bases at J; junction bases unmatched: 11. Here the CDR3 DNA reads TGTGCCAGCAGCTTGAAACTAGCGGCAGTCCTTACCTACGAGCAGTACTTC. Its protein is CASSLKLAAVLTYEQYF.

This chain links TRBV28 with TRBJ2-5; 10 bases fit TRBD1. CDR1 is MDHEN and CDR2 is SYDVKM in the germline V gene. V gave up 9 bases and J gave up 6 bases; unmatched junction bases: 10. This CDR3 contains 14 residues. The CDR3 spells CASSTGGFKQTQYF. As DNA, the CDR3 is TGTGCCAGTTCGACAGGGGGCTTCAAGCAGACCCAGTACTTC. The full variable domain, completed using reference TRBV28 and TRBJ2-5, is DVKVTQSSRYLVKRTGEKVFLECVQDMDHENMFWYRQDPGLGLRLIYFSYDVKMKEKGDIPEGYSVSREKKERFSLILESASTNQTSMYLCASSTGGFKQTQYFGPGTRLLVL.

The J gene is TRBJ1-2, the V gene TRBV11-2; TRBD1 agrees at 7 bases. V shed 1 base, J shed 3 bases, and the junction held 14 bases outside the gene matches. Per germline, CDR1 SGHAT and CDR2 FQNNGV. This CDR3 contains 18 residues. This CDR3 is CASSLAGDRVGFDYGYTF. The CDR3 bases are TGTGCCAGCAGCTTAGCTGGCGACAGGGTGGGGTTCGACTATGGCTACACCTTC.

The CDR3 sequence: CASSSRTSPTYEQYF. Written as DNA, the CDR3 is TGTGCCAGCAGTTCCCGGACTAGCCCCACCTACGAGCAGTACTTC. J is TRBJ2-7 and V is TRBV28; 8 bases are shared with TRBD2. The trim removed 4 bases at V and 2 bases at J, leaving 7 bases unmatched. The germline V gene encodes CDR1 MDHEN and CDR2 SYDVKM. This CDR3 is built from 15 residues. Combining the CDR3 with reference TRBV28 and TRBJ2-7 gives the whole variable domain DVKVTQSSRYLVKRTGEKVFLECVQDMDHENMFWYRQDPGLGLRLIYFSYDVKMKEKGDIPEGYSVSREKKERFSLILESASTNQTSMYLCASSSRTSPTYEQYFGPGTRLTVT.